This T cell receptor beta chain appears in the sequencing data of a study of blood T cell repertoires in COVID-19. As for the study in general: Acute and convalescent COVID-19 specimens originated in the United States, Italy and Spain. Sources were T cells, B-cell-depleted T cells, or PBMCs; the material itself was cDNA or gDNA.

Authors' processing steps: From reference gene primer amplification, estimates of nucleated cell counts were derived. Repertoires were generated with immunoSEQ multiplex PCR, while TCRdb's copy carries only in-frame clones and drops some. V and J calls and clone size are those listed in that table; D and trimming were worked out from the DNA. The table records some 180,000 clones, about 85% of them present only once. This clone was seen more than once but under ten times. The CDR3 covers 15 residues. Germline V gives CDR1 KGHSH, CDR2 LQKENI. V lost 3 bases to trimming and J lost 2 bases, with 13 bases between them.

Sequencing was carried out using peripheral blood. This receptor was identified in a man in his sixties with active or convalescent COVID-19. This chain links TRBV18 with TRBJ1-2; D is unclear. The DNA of the CDR3 is TGTGCCAGCTCACCTGGAGGCAGCGGGAACTATGGCTACACCTTC. This encodes CASSPGGSGNYGYTF.